This T cell receptor (beta chain) was recorded in a study of cytomegalovirus exposure and HLA in healthy donors. Study context: There were fewer than 500 genotyped donors. Of these, roughly 80% fell in the genetic ancestry cluster associated with self-reported Caucasian donors.

CDR1 is MNHNS, CDR2 SASEGT, per germline. V shed 5 bases and J 6 bases; nucleotides not matched to a gene: 10. The length of the CDR3 is 15 residues. For this clone: Its matching antigen is unknown.

The PCR was carried out with 60 Vbeta primers and 13 Jbeta primers. Measured with immunoSEQ multiplex PCR; TCRdb has only the in-frame clones, and not every one. The sample consists of 120,000 or so clones, 65% to 90% of them appearing once. Study results and limitations: Productive status was seen about 90% or about 30% of the time for most TCR beta V segments in an earlier analysis.

Sequencing was carried out using PBMCs. This sequence originates from a woman aged 40 to 55 in good health and CMV-seronegative. The chain has TRBV6-1 and TRBJ2-1; 7 bases align to TRBD1. The CDR3, as DNA: TGTGCCAGCAGTTTAACAGGGGCGATAGCCAATGAGCAGTTCTTC. This sequence encodes CASSLTGAIANEQFF.